This is a list of T cell receptor beta chains from one sample in a study of cytomegalovirus exposure and HLA in healthy donors. Sequencing was performed with immunoSEQ multiplex PCR; in TCRdb, only in-frame clones are kept and a portion is missing. The sample carries around 71,000 clones, roughly 70% recorded once. Input material: PBMCs. These receptors all stem from a male donor in good health and CMV-seropositive. CDR3s include the opening cysteine and the closing phenylalanine or tryptophan. D genes are given only for firm matches. Clone size is given for some rows only: seen once, a few or many times, or a class if the clone is expanded.

j_call v_call clone_size d_call cdr3_nt cdr3_aa
TRBJ1-1 TRBV9 NA TRBD1 TGTGCCAGCACGCAAGGACAGGGTGGGACTGAAGCTTTCTTT CASTQGQGGTEAFF
TRBJ2-7 TRBV5-1 few TRBD2 TGCGCCAGCAGCTCGCTAGCCACCGGGACTACCTCCTACGAGCAGTACTTC CASSSLATGTTSYEQYF
TRBJ2-2 TRBV9 NA NA TGTGCCAGCAGCGCCTCAACAGGGCTTAGGGCCGGGGAGCTGTTTTTT CASSASTGLRAGELFF
TRBJ1-2 TRBV27 NA TRBD1 TGTGCCAGCAGAGATTACGGACAGGAAGCTAACTATGGCTACACCTTC CASRDYGQEANYGYTF
TRBJ2-1 TRBV2 few NA TGTGCCAGCAGTGAAGTTTTGGCCCTGGGTAGCGGAAGGGATGAGCAGTTCTTC CASSEVLALGSGRDEQFF
TRBJ1-1 TRBV5-1 NA NA TGCGCCAGCAGCCGAGACCCAGGTTACAACACTGAAGCTTTCTTT CASSRDPGYNTEAFF
TRBJ2-7 TRBV6-1 NA TRBD1 TGTGCCAGCAGTGAAAGGGGACAGGGCACCTACGAGCAGTACTTC CASSERGQGTYEQYF
TRBJ1-3 TRBV10-3 few NA TGTGCCATCTCAAAGGGGGTCTCTGGAAACACCATATATTTT CAISKGVSGNTIYF
TRBJ2-1 TRBV5-1 once TRBD2 TGCGCCAGCAGCTGGGGAGGGGACAATGAGCAGTTCTTC CASSWGGDNEQFF
TRBJ2-7 TRBV6-6 NA TRBD2 TGTGCCAGCAGTTACTCGACAGCGGGGGCCACCTACGAGCAGTACTTC CASSYSTAGATYEQYF
TRBJ2-1 TRBV7-3 once TRBD2 TGTGCCAGCAGCGTACCGGGACTAACTAGCGGGGGGAATGAGCAGTTCTTC CASSVPGLTSGGNEQFF
TRBJ2-5 TRBV18 NA TRBD2 TGTGCCAGCTCACCGGGGATGAGCGGGGGGGAAGAGACCCAGTACTTC CASSPGMSGGEETQYF
TRBJ2-5 TRBV6-1 NA NA TGTGCCAGCAGTGAACGGTACGGACAAGAGCCCCAGTACTTC CASSERYGQEPQYF
TRBJ2-3 TRBV4-2 NA TRBD2 TGTGCCAGCAGCCGGACTAGCGGAAGCACAGATACGCAGTATTTT CASSRTSGSTDTQYF
TRBJ1-4 TRBV5-4 medium-sized TRBD1 TGTGCCAGCAGCCTGGGACAGGGCGGGAATGAAAAACTGTTTTTT CASSLGQGGNEKLFF
TRBJ2-2 TRBV29-1 NA NA TGCAGCGTTTCTCAGAACGGGGAGCTGTTTTTT CSVSQNGELFF
TRBJ2-2 TRBV14 NA NA TGTGCCAGCAGCCGCGGGGGCTCGGGCACCGGGGAGCTGTTTTTT CASSRGGSGTGELFF
TRBJ2-3 TRBV10-1 NA TRBD2 TGCGCCAGCAGTGAAGGTCTAGCGGGAGTAGCAGATACGCAGTATTTT CASSEGLAGVADTQYF
TRBJ2-7 TRBV5-8 few TRBD1 TGTGCCAGCAGCTTAGAGCAGGGGGCTACCTACGAGCAGTACTTC CASSLEQGATYEQYF
TRBJ2-7 TRBV2 few TRBD2 TGTGCCAGCAAGTATCTAGCGGGGGGCTACGAGCAGTACTTC CASKYLAGGYEQYF
TRBJ2-5 TRBV9 NA TRBD2 TGTGCCAGCAGCGTAGGGGGGACTAGCGGGGCTCAAGAGACCCAGTACTTC CASSVGGTSGAQETQYF
TRBJ2-7 TRBV7-2 NA TRBD2 TGTGCCAGCAGCCTAGGGGACTTGCGCGGGGGCTACGAGCAGTACTTC CASSLGDLRGGYEQYF
TRBJ2-3 TRBV6-6 NA TRBD1 TGTACCAGCAGACAAGGACAGGGGGCCACAGATACGCAGTATTTT CTSRQGQGATDTQYF
TRBJ2-7 TRBV11-2 NA NA TGTGCCAGCAGCTTTAGACAGTGGGCGGACGAGCAGTACTTC CASSFRQWADEQYF
TRBJ1-1 TRBV7-9 NA NA TGTGCCAGCAGCTTAAGTGTCGGGAGCACTGAAGCTTTCTTT CASSLSVGSTEAFF
TRBJ2-7 TRBV4-1 NA TRBD1 TGCGCCAGCAGCCTTTCCCGGGACAGGGAGACCTACGAGCAGTACTTC CASSLSRDRETYEQYF
TRBJ2-7 TRBV6-6 NA NA TGTGCCAGCAGTAGAGACAGATCCTACGAGCAGTACTTC CASSRDRSYEQYF
TRBJ2-7 TRBV10-3 NA TRBD2 TGTGCCATCAGTGAGGGGGGGGACGAGCAGTACTTC CAISEGGDEQYF
TRBJ2-1 TRBV7-9 NA NA TGTGCCAGCAGCTTAGGACTAGTTAATGAGCAGTTCTTC CASSLGLVNEQFF
TRBJ1-2 TRBV10-2 NA NA TGCGCCAGCAGCCTTGTGAACTATGGCTACACCTTC CASSLVNYGYTF
TRBJ2-2 TRBV18 NA NA TGTGCCAGCTCACCAAAGGGGGAGAACACCGGGGAGCTGTTTTTT CASSPKGENTGELFF
TRBJ2-1 TRBV15 once NA TGTGCCACCACCCAGGGTACTCTCGGGGGCAATGAGCAGTTCTTC CATTQGTLGGNEQFF
TRBJ1-2 TRBV20-1 NA TRBD1 TGCAGTGCTACAGGGGGTAGTGGCTACACCTTC CSATGGSGYTF
TRBJ2-7 TRBV13 NA TRBD1 TGTGCCAGCAGCTTAAACAGGGGCTTGAACGAGCAGTACTTC CASSLNRGLNEQYF
TRBJ2-7 TRBV9 NA TRBD1 TGTGCCAGCAGCGTGACAGGGTACGAGCAGTACTTC CASSVTGYEQYF
TRBJ1-3 TRBV5-4 NA TRBD1 TGTGCCAGCAGCCCCGGCGGGACAGGGATGGCTGGAAACACCATATATTTT CASSPGGTGMAGNTIYF
TRBJ2-7 TRBV9 NA NA TGTGCCAGCAGCCACCCCGGAGCAGGGGACTACGAGCAGTACTTC CASSHPGAGDYEQYF
TRBJ2-5 TRBV27 NA NA TGTGCCAGCATGGCTGGCGGAGGACAAGAGACCCAGTACTTC CASMAGGGQETQYF
TRBJ2-7 TRBV9 few TRBD2 TGTGCCAGCAGCCCAAAGACTAGCGGAGTGGGGCAGTACTTC CASSPKTSGVGQYF
TRBJ1-1 TRBV30 NA NA TGTGCCTGGAGTGTACTTGGGGCAGGGAACACTGAAGCTTTCTTT CAWSVLGAGNTEAFF
TRBJ1-3 TRBV7-9 NA TRBD1 TGTTCCAGCAGCCCCCGGGACAGTGGAAACACCATATATTTT CSSSPRDSGNTIYF
TRBJ2-3 TRBV29-1 NA TRBD2 TGCAGCGCCCCTACTAGCGGGGGGGTGGGAGATACGCAGTATTTT CSAPTSGGVGDTQYF
TRBJ2-4 TRBV11-1 few TRBD2 TGTGCCAGCAGCTCCGGGACTAGCGGGAGGCACATTCAGTACTTC CASSSGTSGRHIQYF
TRBJ2-7 TRBV18 few NA TGTGCCAGCTCACCAGCGGCAGTCTACGAGCAGTACTTC CASSPAAVYEQYF
TRBJ2-3 TRBV9 once TRBD2 TGTGCCAGCAGCCTCGGGACTAGCGGGAACCCACATGTTCGCACAGATACGCAGTATTTT CASSLGTSGNPHVRTDTQYF
TRBJ2-3 TRBV10-3 NA TRBD1 TGTGCCATCAGTGAAAACAGGGGGCGCACAGATACGCAGTATTTT CAISENRGRTDTQYF
TRBJ2-5 TRBV9 NA TRBD2 TGTGCCAGCAGCCCCGGACTAGCGGGGACGGAGACCCAGTACTTC CASSPGLAGTETQYF
TRBJ1-1 TRBV5-1 NA TRBD1 TGCGCCAGCAGCCGAGGGACAGGGGGGAGAGACACTGAAGCTTTCTTT CASSRGTGGRDTEAFF
TRBJ1-1 TRBV28 NA TRBD1 TGTGCCAGCAGACAACAGGGGTTCACTGAAGCTTTCTTT CASRQQGFTEAFF
TRBJ2-7 TRBV6-5 once TRBD2 TGTGCCAGCAGTTACGAGCGGGGAGCCTCCTACGAGCAGTACTTC CASSYERGASYEQYF
TRBJ2-2 TRBV6-5 few TRBD2 TGTGCCAGCAGTGGGCGGGGGACCGGGGAGCTGTTTTTT CASSGRGTGELFF
TRBJ1-6 TRBV6-6 few NA TGTGCCAGCAGTTACAAGGGGAATAATTCACCCCTCCACTTT CASSYKGNNSPLHF
TRBJ1-1 TRBV7-3 NA NA TGTGCCAGCAGCAAAGGGGTTGAGGCGAACACTGAAGCTTTCTTT CASSKGVEANTEAFF
TRBJ2-7 TRBV5-6 NA NA TGTGCCAGCAGTTCCGCCTACGAGCAGTACTTC CASSSAYEQYF
TRBJ1-2 TRBV18 NA NA TGTGCCAGCTCACCAGCCAGTCAGGGTTTTGGCTACACCTTC CASSPASQGFGYTF
TRBJ2-2 TRBV6-6 NA TRBD2 TGTGCCAGCAGAATTAACTTAGCGGGCACCGGGGAGCTGTTTTTT CASRINLAGTGELFF
TRBJ1-1 TRBV19 NA NA TGTGCCAGCCTAGCGGTCTTGAACACTGAAGCTTTCTTT CASLAVLNTEAFF
TRBJ2-3 TRBV7-2 NA TRBD2 TGTGCCAGCAGCTCGAAACTAGCGGGGGGGCCGGATACGCAGTATTTT CASSSKLAGGPDTQYF
TRBJ2-5 TRBV9 NA TRBD1 TGTGCCAGCAGCGTTCTCGGGACAGGGGGTGAGACCCAGTACTTC CASSVLGTGGETQYF